The 3 T cell receptor beta chains listed next were all sequenced from one sample in a study of glioma-infiltrating T cells after dendritic cell vaccination. Using immunoSEQ multiplex PCR, the repertoire was profiled, and TCRdb retains in-frame clones only, with some absent. The table shows about 90,000 clones, with over 65% occurring only once. This specimen consisted of blood, obtained before dendritic cell vaccination. These receptors all come from a human donor with glioblastoma.

The rearrangement joins TRBV19 to TRBJ1-1, with TRBD1 matching over 8 bases. Germline-derived CDR1 and CDR2 are LNHDA and SQIVND (reference sequence). The CDR3 loop spans 16 amino acids. J gave up 3 bases and V 1 base, and 7 bases lay outside the gene matches. The CDR3 bases are TGTGCCAGTAGTATAGCGGCAGGGGGCGTCGACACTGAAGCTTTCTTT. Amino acid sequence: CASSIAAGGVDTEAFF.

This chain links TRBV27 with TRBJ1-2, with D hard to call. V gave up 3 bases and J gave up 2 bases, with 7 bases separating them. This CDR3 contains 13 residues. Per germline, CDR1 MNHEY and CDR2 SMNVEV (reference sequence). CDR3 amino acids: CASSFWANYGYTF. In DNA form, the CDR3 reads TGTGCCAGCAGTTTCTGGGCGAACTATGGCTACACCTTC.

This clone showed up just once. V and J are TRBV2 and TRBJ2-3; 8 nucleotides match TRBD2. Germline trimming cut 3 bases from V and 0 bases from J; bases unmatched to any gene: 5. Germline CDR1 SNHLY, CDR2 FYNNEI. The CDR3 spans 16 residues. CDR3: CASSDGASGSTDTQYF. As DNA, the CDR3 is TGTGCCAGCAGTGACGGGGCTAGCGGGAGCACAGATACGCAGTATTTT.